The following is a T cell receptor beta chain sequence with its context. Its specificity is not known. This entry is derived from a study of OX40 agonist ivuxolimab in advanced cancers. About the study: Partial responses occurred in Three dose-escalation patients, one with hepatocellular carcinoma and two with cutaneous melanoma.

TCRdb keeps only in-frame clones here, not all; method: immunoSEQ multiplex PCR. Altogether about 80,000 clones are present, around nine tenths being singletons, with the ten largest covering around 0.31%. The CDR3 totals 14 residues. V was pared by 6 bases and J by 0 bases, with 9 bases between. Looked up from germline, CDR1 is MNHNY and CDR2 is SVGAGI (reference sequence). Study-wide results and caveats: Among the lowest peripheral clonal expansion occurred in 0.1-3.0 mg/kg partial responders.

The chain combines TRBV6-6 with TRBJ1-5; no clear D gene. Sequencing used CD4+ or CD8+ T cells sorted from blood, obtained in a trial of the OX40 agonist ivuxolimab. This clonotype was obtained from an adult with an advanced solid tumor such as melanoma, head and neck, liver or kidney cancer. CDR3 DNA: TGTGCCAGCAGCCAAGATTATAGCAATCAGCCCCAGCATTTT. It is translated as CASSQDYSNQPQHF.